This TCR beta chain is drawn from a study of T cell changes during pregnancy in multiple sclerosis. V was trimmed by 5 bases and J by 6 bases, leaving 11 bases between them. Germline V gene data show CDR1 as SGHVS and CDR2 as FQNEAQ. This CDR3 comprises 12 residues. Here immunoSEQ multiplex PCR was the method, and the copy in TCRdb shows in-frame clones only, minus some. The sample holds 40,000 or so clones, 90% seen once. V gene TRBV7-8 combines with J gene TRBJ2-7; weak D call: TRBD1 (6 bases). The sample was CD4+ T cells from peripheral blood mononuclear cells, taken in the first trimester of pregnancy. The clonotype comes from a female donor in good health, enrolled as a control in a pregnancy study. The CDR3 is CASSIQGREQYF. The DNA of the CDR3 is TGTGCCAGCAGCATTCAGGGGCGCGAGCAGTACTTC.